These T cell receptor beta chains were read from a single sample in a study of cytomegalovirus exposure and HLA in healthy donors. Data came from immunoSEQ multiplex PCR; TCRdb stores just in-frame clones and leaves some out. This sample carries fewer than 120,000 clones, approximately 90% of them seen once, and the ten largest clones take more than 1.4%. Source material: PBMCs. These receptors all come from a woman in her twenties or thirties in good health and CMV-seropositive. The conserved cysteine and the conserved F or W are not part of the CDR3 here.

CDR3 protein: ASSPNGSRWATYNEQF; V gene: TRBV18; J gene: TRBJ2-1
CDR3 protein: ATRRTGNEKLF; V gene: TRBV6-5; J gene: TRBJ1-4
CDR3 protein: ASSPTGTFTDTQY; V gene: TRBV27; J gene: TRBJ2-3
CDR3 protein: ASSQESQSLSYT; V gene: TRBV4-3; J gene: TRBJ1-2
CDR3 protein: ASSATGVILYGANVLT; V gene: TRBV5-6; J gene: TRBJ2-6
CDR3 protein: ASSLFWGGSYEQY; V gene: TRBV27; J gene: TRBJ2-7
CDR3 protein: ASSPGGGFGNEQF; V gene: TRBV7-2; J gene: TRBJ2-1
CDR3 protein: ASSASSGSRETQY; V gene: TRBV9; J gene: TRBJ2-5
CDR3 protein: ASNQLAGSLYEQY; V gene: TRBV6-1; J gene: TRBJ2-7
CDR3 protein: ASSPSMTGYEQY; V gene: TRBV27; J gene: TRBJ2-7
CDR3 protein: ASSPGTGGVYEQY; V gene: TRBV13; J gene: TRBJ2-7
CDR3 protein: ASSQIITSGGAGNEQF; V gene: TRBV4-2; J gene: TRBJ2-1
CDR3 protein: ASSRYRQGEEAF; V gene: TRBV27; J gene: TRBJ1-1
CDR3 protein: ASSSDYSAKNIQY; V gene: TRBV6-6; J gene: TRBJ2-4
CDR3 protein: ASSSTGTGGDEQY; V gene: TRBV7-9; J gene: TRBJ2-7
CDR3 protein: ASSPETGTYEQY; V gene: TRBV18; J gene: TRBJ2-7
CDR3 protein: ASRGLAGDYEQY; V gene: TRBV19; J gene: TRBJ2-7
CDR3 protein: ALGQGALDEQF; V gene: TRBV2; J gene: TRBJ2-1
CDR3 protein: ASSGQPATNEKLF; V gene: TRBV6-1; J gene: TRBJ1-4
CDR3 protein: ASNGQGPPNYNEQF; V gene: TRBV28; J gene: TRBJ2-1
CDR3 protein: ASRDRETEAF; V gene: TRBV5-1; J gene: TRBJ1-1
CDR3 protein: ASSPLSGYAEAF; V gene: TRBV19; J gene: TRBJ1-1
CDR3 protein: ASTGGGTGELF; V gene: TRBV6-6; J gene: TRBJ2-2
CDR3 protein: ASSKVTPGAGGEQF; V gene: TRBV9; J gene: TRBJ2-1
CDR3 protein: ASRDTNSPLH; V gene: TRBV2; J gene: TRBJ1-6
CDR3 protein: ASSYSTGWDTGELF; V gene: TRBV6-5; J gene: TRBJ2-2